The T cell receptor (beta chain) described here comes from a study of blood T cell repertoires in COVID-19. Profiling relied on immunoSEQ multiplex PCR, and the TCRdb table lists in-frame clones only, not all of them. The profile shows fewer than 250,000 clones, about 88% of them singletons. CDR3 size: 16 residues. V lost 3 bases and J lost 0, with 12 bases in between. Germline V CDR1 and CDR2: LNHDA, SQIVND (reference sequence). V is TRBV19 and J is TRBJ1-5; D gene unclear. The sequence was obtained from a woman in her thirties or forties with acute or convalescent COVID-19. Sequencing used peripheral blood. The CDR3 loop reads CASSIYQAYSNQPQHF. CDR3 bases: TGTGCCAGTAGTATTTATCAGGCGTATAGCAATCAGCCCCAGCATTTT.